The 8 T cell receptor beta chains below all came from one sample that was sequenced in a study of shared clonotypes between healthy human individuals. TCRdb keeps only in-frame clones here, not all; method: immunoSEQ multiplex PCR. Here the sample spans approximately 980,000 clones, about 80% being singletons. The sequencing sample was made of memory CD4+ T cells sorted from blood. Subset indicated: CD45RA-negative fraction. The receptors were gathered from a young man in good health.

The chain carries TRBV25-1 and TRBJ2-3, with unresolved D. The CDR3 is made up of 14 amino acids. Germline values: CDR1 MGHDK, CDR2 SYGVNS. Trimming stripped 3 bases from V and 0 bases from J, with 7 bases between. The chain's CDR3 is CASSDRRSTDTQYF. For the CDR3, the DNA is TGTGCCAGCAGTGATCGACGGAGCACAGATACGCAGTATTTT.

The chain joins TRBV28 to TRBJ2-7; D may be TRBD2 (5 bases). V was trimmed by 8 bases and J by 3 bases, leaving 14 bases between them. From germline, CDR1 is MDHEN and CDR2 SYDVKM. This CDR3 is 13 amino acids long. The CDR3, as DNA: TGTGCCAGCGGTGGTGAGGGCCACTACGAGCAGTACTTC. This sequence encodes CASGGEGHYEQYF.

The chain carries TRBV19 and TRBJ2-7; possibly TRBD1 or TRBD2 for D (6 bases each). CDR1 is LNHDA and CDR2 is SQIVND in the germline V gene (reference sequence). Deletions cut 3 bases from V and 3 bases from J, with 12 bases between. The CDR3 totals 14 residues. The CDR3 DNA is TGTGCCAGTAGTATGGGGGGCAGGGACTACGAGCAGTACTTC. Protein sequence: CASSMGGRDYEQYF.

This clone was found a few times. V and J are TRBV29-1 and TRBJ1-6; TRBD1 is a possible D gene (5 bases). Germline values: CDR1 SQVTM, CDR2 ANQGSEA. The CDR3 contains 15 residues. Trimming removed 4 bases from V and 8 bases from J, with 18 bases in between. This CDR3 reads CSVGQTQASHSPLHF. CDR3 nucleotides: TGCAGCGTTGGACAGACCCAAGCCAGCCATTCACCCCTCCACTTT.

V usage is TRBV28 and J usage is TRBJ2-3, with unresolved D. The CDR3 extends over 14 amino acids. V shed 5 bases and J shed 4 bases, with 13 bases lying between them. CDR1 and CDR2 (germline): MDHEN, SYDVKM. For the CDR3, the DNA is TGTGCCAGCAGTCCCCACGGCCACGCAGATACGCAGTATTTT. This gives the protein CASSPHGHADTQYF.

This sequence joins TRBV5-3 and TRBJ2-3, with D possibly TRBD1 on 5 matching bases. TRBV5-3 counts as an open reading frame of uncertain function. The CDR3 extends over 15 amino acids. V lost 4 bases to trimming and J lost 3 bases, with 15 bases between them. CDR3 DNA sequence: TGTGCCAGAAGCCCACCAAGAAGGGGTACAGATACGCAGTATTTT. It yields the protein CARSPPRRGTDTQYF.

Worth noting for this clone: One end of the junction fails to match germline, which may point to a read error. The chain recombines TRBV7-7 with TRBJ2-5, with a weak D call TRBD1 (6 bases). This CDR3 region has 13 residues. Germline V gene data show CDR1 as SSHAT and CDR2 as FNYEAQ (reference sequence). CDR3 coding DNA: TGTGCTAGCAGCTTACAGGGTCCAGAGACCCAGTACTTC. This translates into CASSLQGPETQYF.

CDR3 region: CASSVGGRAISHEQFF. The CDR3 coding sequence is TGTGCCAGCAGCGTAGGCGGGAGGGCCATTTCACATGAGCAGTTCTTC. The V gene is TRBV9, the J gene TRBJ2-1; 9 positions match TRBD2. With 0 bases clipped from V and 8 bases from J, the junction kept 9 bases outside the gene matches. From germline, CDR1 is SGDLS and CDR2 YYNGEE. This CDR3 contains 16 residues.